This TCR beta chain is from a study of blood T cell repertoires in COVID-19. Study information: PBMCs, B-cell-depleted T cells, or T cells provided the cDNA or gDNA that made up the material.

Recruited during active infection, patients (from Seattle) were subsequently followed longitudinally. TCRdb's table, derived via immunoSEQ multiplex PCR, lists solely in-frame clones and lacks some. The top ten clones hold roughly 1.2% of a sample with approximately 240,000 clones, more than 80% of them seen once. Germline V CDR1 and CDR2: SGDLS, YYNGEE. CDR3 length equals 14 residues. Between the trimmed V and J ends, which lost 4 bases and 2 bases, there was a span of 12 bases. The origin of this receptor is a woman in her thirties with COVID-19, enrolled during active disease. The V call is TRBV9, the J call TRBJ2-5; possibly TRBD2 for D (5 bases). Sequencing used peripheral blood. CDR3: CASSRGRLQETQYF. For the CDR3, the DNA is TGTGCCAGCAGCCGAGGGCGGCTGCAAGAGACCCAGTACTTC.